The entry that follows covers one T cell receptor (beta chain) sequence. The data were taken from a study of CD8 T cells in ankylosing spondylitis. The CDR3 is 13 residues long. V was pared by 2 bases and J by 6 bases, with 7 bases between. In TCRdb, the 5' RACE reads were re-called with MiXCR into one record per CDR3 protein. The sample comprises around 250,000 distinct CDR3 sequences, roughly 32% of which are singletons, and approximately 4.6% rests with the top ten. The sequenced sample was blood, either unsorted or a sorted T cell fraction (not recorded which). The V and J genes are TRBV12-3 or TRBV12-4 and TRBJ2-2, with a tentative D call TRBD2 (5 bases). The receptor's source is a male donor with ankylosing spondylitis or in good health (not recorded which). The CDR3 sequence is CASSLLGAGELFF. In DNA form, the CDR3 reads TGTGCCAGCAGTTTACTCGGGGCCGGGGAGCTGTTTTTT.